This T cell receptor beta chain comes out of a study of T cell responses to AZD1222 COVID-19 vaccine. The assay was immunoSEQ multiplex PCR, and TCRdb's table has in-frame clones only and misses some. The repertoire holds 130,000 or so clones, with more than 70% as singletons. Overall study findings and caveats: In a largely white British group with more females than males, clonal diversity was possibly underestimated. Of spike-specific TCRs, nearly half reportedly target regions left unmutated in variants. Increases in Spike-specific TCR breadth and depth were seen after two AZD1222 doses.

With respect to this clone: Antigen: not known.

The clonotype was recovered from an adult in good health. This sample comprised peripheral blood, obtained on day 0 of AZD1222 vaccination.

The CDR3 region is CASSQDFGTLAYNEQFF. As DNA, the CDR3 is TGCGCCAGCAGCCAAGATTTCGGGACTCTCGCATACAATGAGCAGTTCTTC. The chain is built from TRBV4-3 and TRBJ2-1; D is perhaps TRBD2 (6 bases). Trimming stripped 0 bases from V and 4 bases from J, with 16 bases between. Germline V gene data show CDR1 as LGHNA and CDR2 as YSLEER. The CDR3 has 17 residues.